One and the same sample provided the 28 T cell receptor beta chains below, sequenced in a study of T cells in women clearing cervical HPV infection. TCRdb's copy holds only in-frame clones and misses some; the assay was immunoSEQ multiplex PCR. This table holds 40,000 to 55,000 clones. Material for sequencing was blood buffy coat. Receptor source: a woman aged 18 to 75 with a cervical HPV16 infection that either progressed to CIN3+ or cleared (not recorded which).

Partial CDR3 DNA: TGTGCCAGCAAGTCGGGGACAGGGGCCAGGAATTCACCC. Translation gives CASKSGTGARNSP. The whole CDR3 sequence reads CASKSGTGARNSPLHF. The chain has TRBV12-3 or TRBV12-4 and TRBJ1-6; 10 nucleotides agree with TRBD1. Sequencing ends 3 residues short of the CDR3 end; the germline J gene provides the rest. This CDR3 is 16 amino acids long. The J segment lost 7 bases and the V segment lost 7 bases, leaving 10 bases of the junction unmatched.

Concerning this clone itself: The read falls 3 residues short of the CDR3 end, and the missing part is taken from the germline J gene. The V gene is TRBV10-3, the J gene TRBJ2-2; 7 positions agree with TRBD2. CDR1 is ENHRY and CDR2 is SYGVKD in the germline V gene. The CDR3 length is 16 residues. J gave up 0 bases and V 8 bases, and 9 bases lay outside the gene matches. The covered CDR3 bases are TGTGCCATCGAAAGAGCGGGAACCCCGAACACCGGGGAG. Protein product: CAIERAGTPNTGE. The entire CDR3 is CAIERAGTPNTGELFF.

On this clone: The read ends 3 residues shy of where the CDR3 ends; the end is completed using the germline J gene. This chain connects TRBV6-2 or TRBV6-3 to TRBJ1-5; TRBD1 agrees at 7 bases. The CDR3 is 13 amino acids. V lost 8 bases, J lost 5 bases, and 6 bases stayed unmatched. The germline V gene encodes CDR1 MNHEY and CDR2 SVGEGT. The CDR3 loop reads CASSDRSDQPQHF. Incomplete CDR3 DNA: TGTGCCAGCTCGGACAGGTCGGATCAGCCC.

Concerning this clone: Sequence at one end of the junction differs from germline and may be a read error. The read halts 3 residues ahead of the CDR3 end, with the missing end drawn from the germline J gene. V and J are TRBV18 and TRBJ1-2; the D gene is possibly TRBD1 (5 bases). Looked up from germline, CDR1 is KGHSH and CDR2 is LQKENI. The length of the CDR3 is 15 residues. The DNA read from the CDR3 is TGTTCCAGCTCACCATGGGCAGGGACTTGGCTTGAG. Its protein is CSSSPWAGTWLE. The full CDR3 sequence reads CSSSPWAGTWLEYTF.

Regarding this clone: The read stops 3 residues short of the end of the CDR3; the missing end is completed from the germline J gene. This rearrangement joins TRBV2 to TRBJ2-1; D is ambiguous. Germline CDR1 is SNHLY and CDR2 is FYNNEI. The CDR3 runs to 13 residues. V was clipped by 4 bases and J by 4 bases, with 8 bases between them. The CDR3 reads CASSVAAYNEQFF. The covered CDR3 bases are TGTGCCAGCAGTGTTGCGGCGTACAATGAG.

Points on this clone: The read halts 3 residues ahead of the CDR3 end, with the missing end drawn from the germline J gene. The rearrangement uses TRBV20-1 and TRBJ2-7; weak D call: TRBD1 (6 bases). The CDR3 is 15 residues long. The V gene's germline CDR1 is DFQATT and CDR2 SNEGSKA (reference sequence). V lost 3 bases and J 3 bases, leaving 18 bases between the germline ends. The CDR3 DNA, read in part, is TGCAGTGCTAGCCCACGGCAGGGGTCCCTCTACGAG. This codes for CSASPRQGSLYE. The entire CDR3 is CSASPRQGSLYEQYF.

This CDR3 is CASRIQGMGNTEAFF. The CDR3 DNA, read in part, is TGTGCCAGCAGAATACAGGGGATGGGTAACACTGAA. This chain connects TRBV2 to TRBJ1-1; 7 bases match TRBD1. The read is 3 residues too short to cover the CDR3 end, so that end is filled in from the germline J gene. The germline CDR1 and CDR2 sequences are SNHLY and FYNNEI. J lost 2 bases, V lost 6 bases, and 9 bases had no gene match. The length of the CDR3 is 15 residues.

As regards this clone: Read sequence stops 3 residues before the CDR3 end, and the germline J gene provides the missing end. The chain couples TRBV7-8 to TRBJ2-3, with 10 bases matching TRBD2. J gave up 2 bases and V 4 bases, and 3 bases lay outside the gene matches. Germline V gene sequence: CDR1 SGHVS, CDR2 FQNEAQ. This CDR3 spans 15 amino acids. CDR3 DNA, as far as it was read: TGTGCCAGCAGCTCGAGCGGGAGGGTCACAGATACG. Protein product: CASSSSGRVTDT. The whole CDR3 protein reads CASSSSGRVTDTQYF.

In regard to this clone: The read terminates 3 residues ahead of where the CDR3 ends, so the germline J gene completes it. The V and J genes are TRBV30 and TRBJ1-1; a weak D match, TRBD1 (5 bases). Germline-derived CDR1 and CDR2 are GTSNPN and SVGIG (reference sequence). This CDR3 has 12 amino acids. V was trimmed by 5 bases and J by 5 bases, leaving 12 bases between them. CDR3 amino acids: CAWGGVRTEAFF. The sequenced part of the CDR3 DNA is TGTGCCTGGGGGGGGGTTAGGACTGAA.

In the case of this clone: Sequencing ends 3 residues short of the CDR3 end; the germline J gene provides the rest. The V call is TRBV12-3 or TRBV12-4, the J call TRBJ2-1; TRBD1 matches 8 bases. With 3 bases clipped from V and 6 bases from J, the junction kept 7 bases outside the gene matches. This CDR3 has 15 amino acids. CDR3: CASSFRDRSSNEQFF. CDR3 bases read: TGTGCCAGCAGTTTCCGGGACAGGTCAAGCAATGAG.

For this clone: The sequenced fragment ends 3 residues before the CDR3 boundary, so the rest is inferred from the germline J gene. The chain employs TRBV10-1 and TRBJ2-1; 10 positions match TRBD1. Germline V gene sequence: CDR1 WNHNN, CDR2 SYGVQD (reference sequence). The CDR3 has 13 residues. The J segment lost 9 bases and the V segment lost 6 bases, leaving 5 bases of the junction unmatched. The DNA read from the CDR3 is TGCGCCAGCAGCGGACAGGGGGATGGTGAG. Residues: CASSGQGDGE. The CDR3 in its entirety is CASSGQGDGEQFF.

About this clone: Read sequence stops 3 residues before the CDR3 end, and the germline J gene provides the missing end. This sequence joins TRBV7-9 and TRBJ1-2; D is undetermined. CDR3 length: 8 residues. Germline values: CDR1 SEHNR, CDR2 FQNEAQ (reference sequence). CDR3 sequence: CASSLYTF. The CDR3 DNA, read in part, is TGTGCCAGCAGCCTC.

As for this clone: The read is 3 residues too short to cover the CDR3 end, so that end is filled in from the germline J gene. The chain carries TRBV5-1 and TRBJ2-5; 8 nucleotides line up with TRBD2. The CDR3 length is 16 residues. The germline gives CDR1 SGHRS, CDR2 YFSETQ. CDR3 DNA, as far as it was read: TGCGCCAGCAGCTTGGGGACTAGCAGCTCCACAGATACC. Protein: CASSLGTSSSTDT. The entire CDR3 reads CASSLGTSSSTDTQYF.

Points on this clone: The read terminates 3 residues ahead of where the CDR3 ends, so the germline J gene completes it. J is TRBJ2-7 and V is TRBV20-1; 8 nucleotides align to TRBD2. Germline V gives CDR1 DFQATT, CDR2 SNEGSKA (reference sequence). The CDR3 is 15 residues long. J gave up 3 bases and V 0 bases, and 7 bases lay outside the gene matches. The CDR3: CSAREGIAGYYEQYF. The part of the CDR3 DNA that was read is TGCAGTGCTAGAGAGGGGATAGCGGGATACTACGAG.

In regard to this clone: The CDR3 is cut off 3 residues early in the read; its end comes from the germline J gene. The chain carries TRBV7-2 and TRBJ2-7; 12 positions match TRBD2. J lost 6 bases, V lost 4 bases, and 7 bases had no gene match. Germline V CDR1 and CDR2: SGHTA, FQGNSA. The length of the CDR3 is 15 residues. CDR3 bases read: TGTGCCAGCAGCTACAAACTAGCGGGAGGATTCGAG. Its protein is CASSYKLAGGFE. The whole CDR3 region reads CASSYKLAGGFEQYF. The full variable domain, with the rest looked up from reference TRBV7-2 and TRBJ2-7, is GAGVSQSPSNKVTEKGKDVELRCDPISGHTALYWYRQSLGQGLEFLIYFQGNSAPDKSGLPSDRFSAERTGGSVSTLTIQRTQQEDSAVYLCASSYKLAGGFEQYFGPGTRLTVT.

A remark on this clone: Read coverage stops 3 residues before the CDR3 terminus; the germline J gene supplies the remainder. The chain combines TRBV28 with TRBJ1-6, with TRBD1 matching 10 bases. V was clipped by 5 bases and J by 7 bases; unmatched bases: 2. The CDR3 consists of 14 residues. Germline values: CDR1 MDHEN, CDR2 SYDVKM. This chain's CDR3 is CASSRQGANSPLHF. CDR3 bases read: TGTGCCAGCAGTAGACAGGGGGCGAATTCACCC.

With regard to this clone: With the read ending 3 residues before the CDR3 end, the germline J gene is used to fill in that end. The chain links TRBV19 to TRBJ2-3, with 13 bases identical to TRBD2. With V trimmed by 9 bases and J by 4 bases, 1 base remained unmatched. The CDR3 runs 13 residues. Germline V lookup: CDR1 LNHDA, CDR2 SQIVND (reference sequence). Incomplete CDR3 DNA: TGTGCCAGCGGACTAGCGGGGGCAGATACG. It yields the protein CASGLAGADT. The full CDR3 reads CASGLAGADTQYF.

A word on this clone: The read halts 3 residues ahead of the CDR3 end, with the missing end drawn from the germline J gene. This chain joins TRBV20-1 and TRBJ2-4; TRBD2 might be the D (6 bases). The V gene's germline CDR1 is DFQATT and CDR2 SNEGSKA (reference sequence). V shed 6 bases and J shed 0 bases, with 15 bases lying between them. There are 15 residues in the CDR3. The CDR3 loop reads CSAAGGSLAKNIQYF. The covered CDR3 bases are TGCAGTGCCGCCGGAGGGTCGCTAGCCAAAAACATT.

As regards this clone: The DNA ends 3 residues before the CDR3 does, and the rest of the CDR3 is filled in from the germline J gene. The V and J genes are TRBV6-2 or TRBV6-3 and TRBJ1-4, with 7 positions matching TRBD1. CDR3 length: 15 residues. Germline lookup yields CDR1 MNHEY and CDR2 SVGEGT. The V gene end was trimmed by 5 bases and the J gene end by 4 bases; junction bases not matched to a gene: 7. CDR3 amino acids: CASSPGDSFNEKLFF. The CDR3 DNA, read in part, is TGTGCCAGCAGTCCGGGGGACAGCTTTAATGAAAAA.

Concerning this clone itself: The read falls 3 residues short of the CDR3 end, and the missing part is taken from the germline J gene. The chain is built from TRBV19 and TRBJ2-7; no firm D call. CDR3 length: 14 residues. Germline V lookup: CDR1 LNHDA, CDR2 SQIVND (reference sequence). Between the trimmed V and J ends, which lost 3 bases and 0 bases, there was a span of 9 bases. The CDR3 sequence is CASSISRVSYEQYF. CDR3 DNA (partial): TGTGCCAGTAGTATTAGCAGAGTCTCCTACGAG.

A remark on this clone: The missing CDR3 end, 3 residues past where the read stops, is filled in from the germline J gene. J is TRBJ2-2 and V is TRBV19, with TRBD1 as a possible D gene (6 bases). This CDR3 has 16 amino acids. CDR1 is LNHDA and CDR2 is SQIVND in the germline V gene (reference sequence). Trimming removed 9 bases from V and 4 bases from J, with 21 bases in between. CDR3: CASRPPGGPGTGELFF. CDR3 DNA (partial): TGTGCCAGCCGACCCCCTGGGGGCCCGGGCACCGGGGAG. Variable domain in full (rest from reference TRBV19 and TRBJ2-2): DGGITQSPKYLFRKEGQNVTLSCEQNLNHDAMYWYRQDPGQGLRLIYYSQIVNDFQKGDIAEGYSVSREKKESFPLTVTSAQKNPTAFYLCASRPPGGPGTGELFFGEGSRLTVL.

In regard to this clone: The read comes to an end 3 residues before the CDR3 does, leaving the germline J gene to fill in the end. This rearrangement joins TRBV19 to TRBJ1-2; D gene ambiguous. The germline CDR1 and CDR2 sequences are LNHDA and SQIVND (reference sequence). The CDR3 length is 17 residues. CDR3 DNA, as far as it was read: TGTGCCAGTAAGCCTAGCGGGAGGGCCGGTCGCACAGATACC. Translated: CASKPSGRAGRTDT. The CDR3, in full, reads CASKPSGRAGRTDTYTF.

As regards this clone: The observed sequence ends 3 residues before the CDR3 terminus, with the missing tail filled in from the germline J gene. This chain links TRBV29-1 with TRBJ2-7; 10 nucleotides match TRBD2. V lost 8 bases to trimming and J lost 2 bases; unmatched junction nucleotides: 6. This CDR3 region has 13 residues. Germline-derived CDR1 and CDR2 are SQVTM and ANQGSEA. The DNA read from the CDR3 is TGCAGCTTTTCTAGCGGGGGAGCCTACGAG. Translating it yields CSFSSGGAYE. The whole CDR3 protein reads CSFSSGGAYEQYF.

As regards this clone: The observed sequence ends 3 residues before the CDR3 terminus, with the missing tail filled in from the germline J gene. The V gene is TRBV7-2, the J gene TRBJ1-2; D may be TRBD1 (5 bases). Per germline, CDR1 SGHTA and CDR2 FQGNSA. V shed 3 bases and J shed 7 bases, with 15 bases lying between them. The CDR3 has 14 amino acids. CDR3: CASSLSGSPGGYTF. CDR3 bases read: TGTGCCAGCAGCTTGTCAGGGTCGCCGGGTGGC.

Of note for this clone: The read ends 3 residues shy of where the CDR3 ends; the end is completed using the germline J gene. The chain uses TRBV20-1 and TRBJ1-5, with 9 bases matching TRBD1. The V gene's germline CDR1 is DFQATT and CDR2 SNEGSKA (reference sequence). V lost 3 bases to trimming and J lost 2 bases; unmatched junction nucleotides: 8. The CDR3 is 16 amino acids. CDR3: CSASRQGGGGNQPQHF. CDR3 DNA (partial): TGCAGTGCTAGTCGACAGGGGGGGGGTGGCAATCAGCCC.

Concerning this clone: The CDR3 goes on 3 residues after the read ends, and that part is filled in from the germline J gene. This CDR3 is also generated by other DNA sequences in the sample. The V and J genes are TRBV6-2 or TRBV6-3 and TRBJ1-6; tentative D call: TRBD1 (5 bases). Deletions cut 8 bases from V and 6 bases from J, with 23 bases between. Germline CDR1 and CDR2: MNHEY and SVGEGT. The CDR3 consists of 17 residues. CDR3 bases read: TGTGCCAGCTCGAGAGGGAGGCAGGGTGGCCGTAATTCACCC. It specifies CASSRGRQGGRNSP. The CDR3, in full, reads CASSRGRQGGRNSPLHF.

In regard to this clone: The sequenced fragment ends 3 residues before the CDR3 boundary, so the rest is inferred from the germline J gene. V usage is TRBV5-1 and J usage is TRBJ2-7; 8 bases are shared with TRBD2. The V segment lost 0 bases and the J segment 2 bases; nucleotides outside the gene matches: 7. CDR3 length: 16 residues. CDR1 is SGHRS and CDR2 is YFSETQ in the germline V gene. The sequenced CDR3 bases are TGCGCCAGCAGCTTGGTTGTGACTAGCGACACCTACGAG. Protein sequence: CASSLVVTSDTYE. The CDR3 in its entirety is CASSLVVTSDTYEQYF. Full variable domain (missing parts from reference TRBV5-1 and TRBJ2-7): KAGVTQTPRYLIKTRGQQVTLSCSPISGHRSVSWYQQTPGQGLQFLFEYFSETQRNKGNFPGRFSGRQFSNSRSEMNVSTLELGDSALYLCASSLVVTSDTYEQYFGPGTRLTVT.

Worth noting for this clone: The CDR3 end is not reached by the read, which stops 3 residues before it; the germline J gene fills it in. The chain carries TRBV6-1 and TRBJ1-6, with TRBD1 matching 7 bases. From germline, CDR1 is MNHNS and CDR2 SASEGT. Trimming removed 2 bases from V and 8 bases from J; junction bases left unmatched: 12. The length of the CDR3 is 17 residues. Incomplete CDR3 DNA: TGTGCCAGCAGTGAAACCCCCCTACAGGGGTTACATTCACCC. Amino acids: CASSETPLQGLHSP. The whole CDR3 reads CASSETPLQGLHSPLHF.